The source of this T cell receptor (beta chain) is a study of OX40 agonist ivuxolimab in advanced cancers. Points from the study as a whole: Both blood CD4+ and CD8+ T cells showed clonal growth by week 6 at 0.1 to 3.0 mg/kg. Near-lowest levels of clonal expansion characterized partial responders at 0.1-3.0 mg/kg. Researchers report that CD8+ T cells had, on average, more expanded clones than CD4+.

As concerns this clone: The antigen is undetermined.

Only in-frame clones appear in the TCRdb table, and some are missing; sequencing was by immunoSEQ multiplex PCR. The sample comprises tens of thousands of clones, roughly nine tenths of which are singletons, and around 1% rests with the top ten. The CDR3 loop spans 14 amino acids. The J segment lost 6 bases and the V segment lost 2 bases, leaving 5 bases of the junction unmatched. Looked up from germline, CDR1 is WSHSY and CDR2 is SAAADI. This clonotype was obtained from an adult with an advanced solid tumor such as melanoma, head and neck, liver or kidney cancer. The chain links TRBV10-2 to TRBJ2-7; 9 bases are shared with TRBD1. Sequences were derived from CD4+ or CD8+ T cells sorted from blood, sampled in a trial of the OX40 agonist ivuxolimab. The CDR3 DNA is TGCGCCAGCAGTGAGCAGGGACAGGGTAGCGAGCAGTACTTC. Protein sequence: CASSEQGQGSEQYF.